Listed below are T cell receptor beta chains from one sample, sequenced in a study of blood T cell repertoires in COVID-19. This table comes from immunoSEQ multiplex PCR, and its TCRdb copy is limited to in-frame clones, with some not included. The sample includes some 160,000 clones, around nine tenths of them seen just once. What was sequenced was peripheral blood. These receptors were taken from a woman aged 80 or over with COVID-19, enrolled during active disease. CDR3s include the opening cysteine and the closing phenylalanine or tryptophan. Each record gives: D gene, V gene, J gene, clone size, CDR3 protein, CDR3 DNA. A D gene is named only where the DNA matches it firmly. The listing skips clone size in some rows; elsewhere it reads once, few, many or a size class.

>NA|TRBV20-1|TRBJ1-1|NA
CSASILPLNTEAFF
TGCAGTGCTAGTATCCTCCCCCTGAACACTGAAGCTTTCTTT
>TRBD1|TRBV6-5|TRBJ2-2|NA
CASSSQGALTGELFF
TGTGCCAGCAGTTCCCAGGGGGCGCTCACCGGGGAGCTGTTTTTT
>NA|TRBV29-1|TRBJ1-2|NA
CSIDRQYGYTF
TGCAGCATCGACAGGCAATATGGCTACACCTTC
>NA|TRBV6-5|TRBJ1-2|NA
CASSYFGGSANYGYTF
TGTGCCAGCAGTTACTTTGGGGGCTCGGCTAACTATGGCTACACCTTC
>NA|TRBV28|TRBJ2-7|once
CASSIGQIEQYF
TGTGCCAGCAGTATTGGACAAATCGAGCAGTACTTC
>NA|TRBV7-3|TRBJ2-1|NA
CASSPGLVVNEQFF
TGTGCCAGCAGCCCCGGACTCGTCGTCAATGAGCAGTTCTTC
>NA|TRBV25-1|TRBJ1-1|NA
CASSGPRGASTEAFF
TGTGCCAGCAGTGGTCCCCGGGGGGCCAGCACTGAAGCTTTCTTT
>TRBD2|TRBV6-5|TRBJ2-3|few
CASLLLAGSTDTQYF
TGTGCCAGCCTCCTACTAGCGGGAAGCACAGATACGCAGTATTTT
>TRBD1|TRBV6-2/TRBV6-3|TRBJ2-7|NA
CASSYLKGQGSSYEQYF
TGTGCCAGCAGTTACTTGAAGGGACAGGGGAGCTCCTACGAGCAGTACTTC
>TRBD1|TRBV4-2|TRBJ1-6|few
CASSSRQGGTYNSPLHF
TGTGCCAGCAGCAGTAGACAGGGAGGCACCTATAATTCACCCCTCCACTTT
>TRBD2|TRBV7-8|TRBJ2-1|NA
CASSSRTSGSRDEQFF
TGTGCCAGCAGCTCACGGACTAGCGGGAGTAGAGATGAGCAGTTCTTC
>NA|TRBV15|TRBJ2-3|NA
CATSRTLAFTDTQYF
TGTGCCACCAGCAGGACTCTTGCTTTCACAGATACGCAGTATTTT
>TRBD1|TRBV18|TRBJ1-1|NA
CASSPGQGAGAFF
TGTGCCAGCTCACCGGGACAGGGGGCAGGAGCTTTCTTT
>NA|TRBV5-6|TRBJ2-3|NA
CASSLEYTELFTDTQYF
TGTGCCAGCAGCTTGGAATATACAGAGCTATTCACAGATACGCAGTATTTT
>NA|TRBV18|TRBJ2-7|NA
CASSLKTGSYEQYF
TGTGCCAGCTCACTAAAAACCGGGTCCTACGAGCAGTACTTC
>TRBD2|TRBV4-2|TRBJ2-1|NA
CASSQDSPSGSYNEQFF
TGTGCCAGCAGCCAAGATAGCCCTAGCGGGAGTTACAATGAGCAGTTCTTC
>NA|TRBV2|TRBJ2-2|NA
CASGGGGPGELFF
TGTGCCAGCGGCGGAGGGGGCCCCGGGGAGCTGTTTTTT
>NA|TRBV19|TRBJ1-1|NA
CASYSGGNTEAFF
TGTGCCAGTTACTCGGGTGGGAACACTGAAGCTTTCTTT
>TRBD1|TRBV5-1|TRBJ1-1|NA
CASSPLTGERKAFF
TGCGCCAGCAGCCCCCTCACAGGGGAAAGGAAAGCTTTCTTT
>NA|TRBV20-1|TRBJ2-1|NA
CSASPGADNEQFF
TGCAGTGCTAGTCCAGGGGCAGACAATGAGCAGTTCTTC
>TRBD2|TRBV3-1/TRBV3-2|TRBJ2-3|NA
CASSHGLAGSTDTQYF
TGTGCCAGCAGCCACGGACTAGCGGGAAGTACAGATACGCAGTATTTT
>TRBD2|TRBV28|TRBJ2-7|NA
CASSLSRTSGLYEQYF
TGTGCCAGCAGTTTATCAAGGACTAGCGGGCTCTACGAGCAGTACTTC
>TRBD2|TRBV5-8|TRBJ2-5|NA
CASSLKGLAGVETQYF
TGTGCCAGCAGCTTAAAGGGATTAGCGGGAGTGGAGACCCAGTACTTC
>NA|TRBV21-1|TRBJ2-1|NA
CASSNRESSYNEQFF
TGTGCCAGCAGCAATCGGGAAAGCTCCTACAATGAGCAGTTCTTC
>TRBD2|TRBV9|TRBJ2-3|NA
CASSTSGRYSSYSTDTQYF
TGTGCCAGCAGCACAAGCGGGAGGTACAGCAGCTACAGCACAGATACGCAGTATTTT
>NA|TRBV14|TRBJ2-1|NA
CASSQLYEQFF
TGTGCCAGCAGCCAATTATATGAGCAGTTCTTC